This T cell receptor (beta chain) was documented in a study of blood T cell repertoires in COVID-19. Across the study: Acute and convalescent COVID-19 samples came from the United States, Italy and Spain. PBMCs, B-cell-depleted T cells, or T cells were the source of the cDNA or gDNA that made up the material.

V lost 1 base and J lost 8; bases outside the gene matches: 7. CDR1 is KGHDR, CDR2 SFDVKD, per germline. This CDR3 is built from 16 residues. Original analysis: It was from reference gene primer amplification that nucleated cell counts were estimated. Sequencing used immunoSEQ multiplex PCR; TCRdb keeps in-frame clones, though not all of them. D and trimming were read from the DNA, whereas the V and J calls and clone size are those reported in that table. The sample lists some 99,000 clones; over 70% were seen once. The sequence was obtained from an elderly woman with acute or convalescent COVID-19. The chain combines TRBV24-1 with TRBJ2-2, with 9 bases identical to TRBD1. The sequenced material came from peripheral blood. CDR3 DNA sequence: TGTGCCACCAGTGATTTCGACAGGGGGTTCTTGGGGGAGCTGTTTTTT. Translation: CATSDFDRGFLGELFF.